These T cell receptor beta chains were read from a single sample in a study of blood T cell repertoires in COVID-19. The assay was immunoSEQ multiplex PCR, and TCRdb's table has in-frame clones only and misses some. The table has almost 400,000 clones, about 87% seen once. The sequenced sample consisted of peripheral blood. The receptor source for this set is a woman in her sixties or seventies with COVID-19, enrolled during active disease. Both conserved end residues are trimmed from each CDR3.

TRBV9	TRBJ1-2	ASSPEPGQLYGYT
TRBV19	TRBJ2-1	ASGLRGLSYNEQF
TRBV5-4	TRBJ1-2	ASSYSGGGGLYGYT
TRBV9	TRBJ2-3	ASSGTSGGYTQY
TRBV21-1	TRBJ1-1	ASSKKGGADTEAF
TRBV2	TRBJ2-5	ASRWTSGGQETQY
TRBV5-6	TRBJ1-2	ASSPGDRRNYGYT
TRBV14	TRBJ2-5	ASSPQGGLSETQY
TRBV6-5	TRBJ2-7	ASKMGLAGEEQY
TRBV3-1/TRBV3-2	TRBJ1-2	ASSQDRWGLGGYT
TRBV7-2	TRBJ2-3	ASSLRTGWKTDTQY
TRBV10-3	TRBJ1-1	AMAEAGGEAF
TRBV7-2	TRBJ2-5	ASSPDSGTEETQY
TRBV5-1	TRBJ2-3	ASRNGRAEFTDTQY
TRBV4-1	TRBJ2-5	ASSLRQGQQETQY
TRBV11-3	TRBJ2-5	ASSTGQQETQY
TRBV7-2	TRBJ2-7	ASSLRSGLGYEQY
TRBV5-1	TRBJ2-3	ASSPPTSTDTQY
TRBV5-1	TRBJ2-3	ASSLVRTPDTDTQY
TRBV19	TRBJ1-2	ASSSRDRGRGYT
TRBV18	TRBJ2-1	ASSRGTGGDNEQF
TRBV10-3	TRBJ2-3	AISLKETSTDTQY
TRBV27	TRBJ2-3	ASSRAGGLTDTQY